This TCR beta chain is from a study of CD8+ T cells in alopecia areata. At the level of the study: A 6-month off-drug phase came after tofacitinib, which had lasted 6 to 18 months. Study findings and constraints: Both scalp clonality and the expanded CD8+ clones among the top 100 showed a significant decrease with tofacitinib. Many expanded lesional clones persisted in scalp and blood during tofacitinib. Possibly because of HLA-related factors, TCR sharing was less clear across patients than in mice.

As to this clone: Its antigen is as yet unknown.

As to treatment: oral pan-JAK inhibitor, 5-10 mg twice daily. Extraction and reverse transcription of RNA yielded cDNA as the sequencing template. Here immunoSEQ multiplex PCR was the method, and the copy in TCRdb shows in-frame clones only, minus some. The table lists 200,000 to 250,000 clones, around two fifths of them singletons, with around 0.48% in the top ten. The CDR3 contains 14 residues. Trimming removed 6 bases from V and 2 bases from J, with 13 bases in between. CDR1 and CDR2 (germline): ENHRY, SYGVKD. Sequencing was performed on CD4+ T cells sorted from blood, taken at roughly week 30, from a patient treated with tofacitinib. The sequence was obtained from a human donor with alopecia areata. This chain connects TRBV10-3 to TRBJ1-2; D not certain. CDR3 residues: CAIRGGEGNYGYTF. CDR3 nucleotides: TGTGCCATCAGAGGCGGGGAAGGAAACTATGGCTACACCTTC.